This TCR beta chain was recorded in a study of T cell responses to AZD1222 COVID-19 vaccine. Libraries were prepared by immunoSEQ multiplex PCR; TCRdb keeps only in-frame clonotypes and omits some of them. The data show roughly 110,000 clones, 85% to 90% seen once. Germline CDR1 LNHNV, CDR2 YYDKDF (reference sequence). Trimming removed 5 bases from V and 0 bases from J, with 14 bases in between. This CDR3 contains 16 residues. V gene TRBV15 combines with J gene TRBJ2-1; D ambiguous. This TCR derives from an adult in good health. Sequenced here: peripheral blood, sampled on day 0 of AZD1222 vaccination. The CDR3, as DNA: TGTGCCACCAGCCCCCCAGACGCGAGCTCCTACAATGAGCAGTTCTTC. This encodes CATSPPDASSYNEQFF.